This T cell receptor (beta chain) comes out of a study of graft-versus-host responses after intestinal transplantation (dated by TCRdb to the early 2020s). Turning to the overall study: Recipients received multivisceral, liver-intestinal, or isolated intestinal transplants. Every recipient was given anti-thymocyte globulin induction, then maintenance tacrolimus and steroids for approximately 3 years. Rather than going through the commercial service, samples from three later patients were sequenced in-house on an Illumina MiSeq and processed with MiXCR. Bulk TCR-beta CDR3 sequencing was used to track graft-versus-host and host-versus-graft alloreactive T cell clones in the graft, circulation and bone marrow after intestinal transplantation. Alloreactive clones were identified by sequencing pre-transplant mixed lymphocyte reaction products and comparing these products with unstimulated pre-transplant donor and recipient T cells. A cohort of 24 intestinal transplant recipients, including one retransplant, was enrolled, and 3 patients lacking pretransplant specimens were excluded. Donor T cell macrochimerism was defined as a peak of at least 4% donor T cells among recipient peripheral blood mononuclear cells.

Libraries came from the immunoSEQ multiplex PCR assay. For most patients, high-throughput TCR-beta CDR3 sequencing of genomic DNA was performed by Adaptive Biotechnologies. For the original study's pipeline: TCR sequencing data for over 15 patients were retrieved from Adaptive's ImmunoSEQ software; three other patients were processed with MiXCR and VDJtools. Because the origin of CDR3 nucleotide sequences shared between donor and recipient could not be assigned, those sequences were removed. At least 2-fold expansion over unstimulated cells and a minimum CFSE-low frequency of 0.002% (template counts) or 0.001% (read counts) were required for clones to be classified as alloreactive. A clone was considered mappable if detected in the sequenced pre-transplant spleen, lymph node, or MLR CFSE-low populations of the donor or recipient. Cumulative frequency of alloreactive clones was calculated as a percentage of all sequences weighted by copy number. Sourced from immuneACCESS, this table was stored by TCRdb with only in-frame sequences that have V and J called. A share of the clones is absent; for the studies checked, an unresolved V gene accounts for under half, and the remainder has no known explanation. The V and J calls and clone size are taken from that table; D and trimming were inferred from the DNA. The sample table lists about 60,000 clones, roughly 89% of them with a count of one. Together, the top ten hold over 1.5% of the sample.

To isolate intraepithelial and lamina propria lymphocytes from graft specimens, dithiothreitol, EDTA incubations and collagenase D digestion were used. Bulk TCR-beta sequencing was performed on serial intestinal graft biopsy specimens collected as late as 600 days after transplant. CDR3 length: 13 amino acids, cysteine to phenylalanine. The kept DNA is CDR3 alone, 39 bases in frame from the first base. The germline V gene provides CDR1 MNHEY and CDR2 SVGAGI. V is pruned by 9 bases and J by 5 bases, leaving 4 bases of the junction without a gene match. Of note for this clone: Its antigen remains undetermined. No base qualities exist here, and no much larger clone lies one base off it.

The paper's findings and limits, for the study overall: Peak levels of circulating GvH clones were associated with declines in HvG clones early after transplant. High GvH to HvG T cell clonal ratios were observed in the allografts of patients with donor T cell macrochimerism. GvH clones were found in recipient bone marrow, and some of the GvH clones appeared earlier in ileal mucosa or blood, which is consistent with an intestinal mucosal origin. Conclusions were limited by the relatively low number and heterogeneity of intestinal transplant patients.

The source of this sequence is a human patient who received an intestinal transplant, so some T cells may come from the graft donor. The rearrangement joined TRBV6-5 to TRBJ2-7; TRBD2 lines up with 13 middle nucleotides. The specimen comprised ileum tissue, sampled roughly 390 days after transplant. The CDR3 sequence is CASRGLAGNEQYF. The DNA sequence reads TGTGCCAGTAGGGGACTAGCGGGGAACGAGCAGTACTTC.